Below are 14 T cell receptor beta chains sequenced from a single sample in a study of metastatic and nonmetastatic thyroid tumors. Treatment of any kind had been given to no patient before thyroid surgery. TCRdb re-called clones from the PCR reads using MiXCR. The sample yields 50,000 or so clones, under 20% seen once. Sequenced sample: blood. All receptors derive from a female donor with papillary thyroid cancer or a benign thyroid nodule (not recorded which). Some clones in this sample may be carry-over from other donors' samples.

This clone has a count of ten or more. The genes are TRBV6-1 and TRBJ1-1; D may be TRBD1 (5 bases). Germline V CDR1 and CDR2: MNHNS, SASEGT. The CDR3 totals 15 residues. The V and J ends lost 2 bases and 1 base respectively, with 11 bases between them. CDR3: CASSELGGTNTEAFF. CDR3 in DNA: TGTGCCAGCAGTGAACTCGGGGGTACGAACACTGAAGCTTTCTTT.

Ten or more counts support this clone. A much larger clone sits a single nucleotide away, making a read error possible. The chain links TRBV19 to TRBJ1-5; D is unresolved. From germline, CDR1 is LNHDA and CDR2 SQIVND (reference sequence). With 4 bases removed from V and 5 bases from J, the gap between germline ends came to 9 bases. CDR3 size: 13 residues. The CDR3 bases are TGTGCCAGTAGTAGCAGAGGACATCAGCCCCAGCATTTT. Encoded protein: CASSSRGHQPQHF.

This clone was counted at least ten times. The chain combines TRBV5-1 with TRBJ2-3, with D hard to call. The CDR3 extends over 16 amino acids. Germline V CDR1 and CDR2: SGHRS, YFSETQ. The V end was cut by 1 base, the J end by 2 bases, with 14 bases between. The CDR3 DNA reads TGCGCCAGCAGCTTGACAGCCCGCTCGTCCACAGATACGCAGTATTTT. It yields the protein CASSLTARSSTDTQYF.

This clone was counted at least ten times. This sequence joins TRBV6-1 and TRBJ2-1; D perhaps matches TRBD1 (5 bases). Germline V lookup: CDR1 MNHNS, CDR2 SASEGT. The CDR3 has 15 residues. With 5 bases removed from V and 2 bases from J, the gap between germline ends came to 13 bases. CDR3 region: CASSLQGSAYNEQFF. The CDR3 DNA follows: TGTGCCAGCAGTTTGCAGGGTTCGGCCTACAATGAGCAGTTCTTC.

This clone came up a few times. One junction end does not reproduce the germline sequence, and a read error may be involved. In nucleotides, the CDR3 is TGTGCCATCAGTAAACAGTGCGCAGGGGACTATGGCTACACCTTC. Protein product: CAISKQCAGDYGYTF. The chain joins TRBV12-3 or TRBV12-4 to TRBJ1-2; tentative D call: TRBD1 (6 bases). This CDR3 is 15 amino acids long.

As to this clone: One end of the junction fails to match germline, which may point to a read error. This chain uses TRBV27 with TRBJ2-7; 8 nucleotides align to TRBD1. Germline V lookup: CDR1 MNHEY, CDR2 SMNVEV (reference sequence). The CDR3 covers 15 residues. The CDR3 here is CSSSHTGTGSYEQYF. The CDR3 DNA sequence: TGTTCCAGCAGTCACACCGGGACAGGTAGTTACGAGCAGTACTTC.

This clone came up many times. This chain connects TRBV7-2 to TRBJ2-2; D gene ambiguous. V was cut by 1 base and J by 3 bases, with 9 bases left in between. Germline V lookup: CDR1 SGHTA, CDR2 FQGNSA. The CDR3 sequence is 15 residues long. Written as DNA, the CDR3 is TGTGCCAGCAGCTTAGGTCCCGGCGACACCGGGGAGCTGTTTTTT. It codes for CASSLGPGDTGELFF.

There are a few counts of this clone. This chain uses TRBV12-3 or TRBV12-4 with TRBJ1-4; TRBD1 might be the D (6 bases). The V and J ends lost 5 bases and 7 bases respectively, with 14 bases between them. This CDR3 has 14 amino acids. CDR3 loop: CASSVRGRLEKLFF. In nucleotides, the CDR3 is TGTGCCAGCAGTGTCAGGGGTCGGCTTGAAAAACTGTTTTTT.

This clone was detected only a few times. The V call is TRBV11-1, the J call TRBJ1-1; D gene ambiguous. The V gene's germline CDR1 is SGHAT and CDR2 FQDESV (reference sequence). Trimming shortened V by 2 bases and J by 1 base, and 5 bases separated the two germline ends. CDR3 length: 13 amino acids. CDR3 nucleotide sequence: TGTGCCAGCAGCTTATTTTCGAACACTGAAGCTTTCTTT. Protein: CASSLFSNTEAFF.

This clone was found many times. The rearrangement uses TRBV11-1 and TRBJ2-2; no reliable D call. Deletions cut 1 base from V and 1 base from J, with 4 bases between. This CDR3 has 14 residues. CDR1 and CDR2 (germline): SGHAT, FQDESV (reference sequence). The CDR3 is CASSLGQNTGELFF. CDR3 DNA sequence: TGTGCCAGCAGCTTAGGACAGAACACCGGGGAGCTGTTTTTT.

This clone has a handful of counts. The chain recombines TRBV10-3 with TRBJ2-7; D possibly corresponds to TRBD1 (6 bases). The CDR3 totals 13 residues. Trimming pared 7 bases from V and 2 bases from J, leaving 12 bases between. Germline CDR1 and CDR2: ENHRY and SYGVKD. The CDR3 sequence is CAIMEGTPYEQYF. DNA of the CDR3: TGTGCCATCATGGAAGGGACACCCTACGAGCAGTACTTC.

Concerning this clone: At one of its ends the junction is not consistent with the germline gene, which may arise from a read error. The CDR3 DNA reads as TGTGCCAGCAGCTTTGTTTCTTTCGGTGGGACTGAAGCCTTCTTT. This translates into CASSFVSFGGTEAFF. The rearrangement links TRBV7-9 to TRBJ1-1, with D possibly matching TRBD1 (5 bases). Germline V gene lookup returns CDR1 SEHNR and CDR2 FQNEAQ (reference sequence). The CDR3 runs to 15 residues.

Many counts were recorded for this clone. V is TRBV27 and J is TRBJ2-1; D uncertain. CDR1 MNHEY and CDR2 SMNVEV come from the germline V gene (reference sequence). The CDR3 is made up of 15 amino acids. The germline V and J ends were trimmed by 5 bases and 0 bases, with 11 bases remaining between them. The chain's CDR3 is CASSPALSSYNEQFF. CDR3 DNA sequence: TGTGCCAGCAGTCCGGCTTTAAGCTCCTACAATGAGCAGTTCTTC.

This clone was seen at least ten times. The chain combines TRBV7-9 with TRBJ1-1; a weak D match, TRBD1 (6 bases). The V and J ends lost 3 bases and 4 bases respectively, with 12 bases between them. Germline V gene data show CDR1 as SEHNR and CDR2 as FQNEAQ (reference sequence). The CDR3 is 14 residues long. The CDR3 DNA reads TGTGCCAGCAGCTTGGAAACCAGGGGCACTGAAGCTTTCTTT. This codes for CASSLETRGTEAFF.